This T cell receptor (beta chain) was retrieved from a study of T cell repertoires in cytomegalovirus infection. This CDR3 has 16 residues. Germline V CDR1 and CDR2: GTSNPN, SVGIG (reference sequence). V was pared by 3 bases and J by 0 bases, with 15 bases between. In regard to this clonotype: Its antigen is not identified.

TCRdb reanalysed the reads using MiXCR and keeps one entry per CDR3 protein. The sample holds some 320,000 distinct CDR3 sequences, just under 30% seen once. The TCR originated in a human donor in good health (CMV status not recorded). Some clones in this sample may be carry-over from other donors' samples. The chain employs TRBV30 and TRBJ2-1; no clear D gene. The source was cultured PBMCs, collected from culture after CMV antigen stimulation. For the CDR3, the DNA is TGTGCCTGGAGCTGGGAAGGAGAGAGCTCCTACAATGAGCAGTTCTTC. Amino acid sequence: CAWSWEGESSYNEQFF.